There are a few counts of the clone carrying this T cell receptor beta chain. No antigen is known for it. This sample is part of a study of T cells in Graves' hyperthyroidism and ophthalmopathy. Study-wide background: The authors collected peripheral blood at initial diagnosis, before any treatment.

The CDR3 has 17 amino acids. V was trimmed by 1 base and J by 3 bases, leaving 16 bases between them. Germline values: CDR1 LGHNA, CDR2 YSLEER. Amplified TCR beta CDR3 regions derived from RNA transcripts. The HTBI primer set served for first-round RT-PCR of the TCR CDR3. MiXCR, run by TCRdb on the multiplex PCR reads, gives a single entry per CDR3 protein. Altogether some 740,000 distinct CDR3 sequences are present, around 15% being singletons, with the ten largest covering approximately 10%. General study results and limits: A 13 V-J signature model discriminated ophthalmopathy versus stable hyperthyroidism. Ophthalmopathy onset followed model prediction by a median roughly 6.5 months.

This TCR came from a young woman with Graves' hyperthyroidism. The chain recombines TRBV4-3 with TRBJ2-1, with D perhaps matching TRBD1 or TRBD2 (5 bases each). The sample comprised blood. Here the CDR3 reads CASSQGYPGAGYNEQFF. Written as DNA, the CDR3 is TGCGCCAGCAGCCAAGGTTATCCCGGGGCTGGCTACAATGAGCAGTTCTTC.